The rows below give T cell receptor beta chains drawn from one sample of a study of PD-L1 blockade in urothelial cancer. The table came from immunoSEQ multiplex PCR; TCRdb's copy has only in-frame clones and leaves some out. The table shows tens of thousands of clones, with 86% occurring only once. Sequencing used PBMCs, obtained around atezolizumab (anti-PD-L1) treatment. The receptors originated from a man in his 60s with urothelial cancer. Both conserved end residues are part of each CDR3. D genes are given only for firm matches. Rows give clone size only sometimes, using once, few, many, or a class for an expanded clone.

J gene,V gene,D gene,clone size,CDR3 protein,CDR3 DNA
TRBJ2-5,TRBV5-4,TRBD1,.,CASSSSRGQKETQYF,TGTGCCAGCAGCTCTTCGAGGGGGCAGAAAGAGACCCAGTACTTC
TRBJ2-5,TRBV4-1,TRBD2,.,CASSQTAGGAGETQYF,TGCGCCAGCAGCCAGACAGCCGGGGGGGCAGGAGAGACCCAGTACTTC
TRBJ1-5,TRBV7-8,.,.,CASSRDNGNYQPQHF,TGTGCCAGCAGCAGGGACAATGGGAATTATCAGCCCCAGCATTTT
TRBJ2-5,TRBV27,.,.,CASSQTLAVTQYF,TGTGCCAGCAGCCAAACCCTGGCGGTGACCCAGTACTTC
TRBJ2-3,TRBV4-2,.,.,CASSQAGGPTDTQYF,TGTGCCAGCAGCCAAGCCGGGGGGCCTACAGATACGCAGTATTTT
TRBJ1-4,TRBV28,.,.,CASSPAVGVGEKLFF,TGTGCCAGCAGTCCAGCAGTCGGGGTCGGTGAAAAACTGTTTTTT
TRBJ2-3,TRBV11-3,.,.,CASSVQGATDTQYF,TGTGCCAGCAGTGTACAGGGAGCTACAGATACGCAGTATTTT
TRBJ2-7,TRBV4-2,.,.,CASSPLQGVSYEQYF,TGTGCCAGCAGCCCGTTACAGGGTGTCTCCTACGAGCAGTACTTC
TRBJ2-2,TRBV2,TRBD2,.,CASRLPETSGGPGGGELFF,TGTGCCAGCAGGCTCCCAGAGACTAGCGGGGGCCCAGGGGGCGGGGAGCTGTTTTTT
TRBJ1-5,TRBV19,.,.,CARRGGAGTLSNQPQHF,TGTGCCAGAAGAGGGGGGGCAGGGACTTTAAGCAATCAGCCCCAGCATTTT
TRBJ2-5,TRBV30,.,.,CAWSVLVQETQYF,TGTGCCTGGAGTGTACTTGTACAAGAGACCCAGTACTTC
TRBJ2-3,TRBV5-1,TRBD1,.,CASSMGQSTDTQYF,TGCGCCAGCAGCATGGGACAGAGCACAGATACGCAGTATTTT
TRBJ2-5,TRBV27,TRBD2,.,CASSFAGGRETQYF,TGTGCCAGCAGTTTTGCGGGGGGCCGGGAGACCCAGTACTTC
TRBJ2-3,TRBV7-2,.,few,CASSLSGGPGADTQYF,TGTGCCAGCAGCTTATCTGGGGGCCCAGGGGCAGATACGCAGTATTTT